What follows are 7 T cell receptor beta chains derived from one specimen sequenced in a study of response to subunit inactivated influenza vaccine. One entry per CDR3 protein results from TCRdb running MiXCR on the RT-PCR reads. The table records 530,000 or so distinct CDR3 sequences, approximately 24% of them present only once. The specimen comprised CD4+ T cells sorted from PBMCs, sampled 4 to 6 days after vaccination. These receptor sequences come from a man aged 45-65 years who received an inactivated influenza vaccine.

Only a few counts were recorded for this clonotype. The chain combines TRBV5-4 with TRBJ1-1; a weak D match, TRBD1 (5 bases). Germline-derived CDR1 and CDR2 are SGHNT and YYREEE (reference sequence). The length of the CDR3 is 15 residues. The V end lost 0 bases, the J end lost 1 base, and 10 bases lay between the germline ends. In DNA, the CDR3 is TGTGCCAGCAGCTTGGTGGCCAGGGCGAACACTGAAGCTTTCTTT. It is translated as CASSLVARANTEAFF.

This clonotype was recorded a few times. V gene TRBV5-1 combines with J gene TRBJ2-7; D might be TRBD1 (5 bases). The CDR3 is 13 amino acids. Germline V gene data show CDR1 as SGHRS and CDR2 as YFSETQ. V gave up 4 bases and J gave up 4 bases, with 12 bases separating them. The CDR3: CASSEDNRYEQYF. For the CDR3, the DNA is TGCGCCAGCAGCGAGGACAACCGTTACGAGCAGTACTTC.

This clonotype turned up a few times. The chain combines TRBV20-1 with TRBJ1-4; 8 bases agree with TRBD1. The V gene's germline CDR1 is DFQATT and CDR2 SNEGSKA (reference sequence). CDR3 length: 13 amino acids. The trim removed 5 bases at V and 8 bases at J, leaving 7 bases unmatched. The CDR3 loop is CSAGQGTDEKLFF. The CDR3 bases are TGCAGTGCTGGACAGGGAACGGACGAAAAACTGTTTTTT.

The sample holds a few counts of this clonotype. The CDR3 protein is CSARALRPPYEQYF. The CDR3 region has the DNA TGCAGTGCTAGAGCCCTACGGCCCCCCTACGAGCAGTACTTC. The chain joins TRBV20-1 to TRBJ2-7, with unresolved D. The V end was cut by 1 base, the J end by 2 bases, with 12 bases between. Germline-derived CDR1 and CDR2 are DFQATT and SNEGSKA (reference sequence). The CDR3 runs to 14 residues.

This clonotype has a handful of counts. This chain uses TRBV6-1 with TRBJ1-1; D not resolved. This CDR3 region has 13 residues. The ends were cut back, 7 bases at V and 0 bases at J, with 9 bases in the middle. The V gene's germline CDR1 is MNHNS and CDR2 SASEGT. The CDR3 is CASIGQLNTEAFF. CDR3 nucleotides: TGTGCCAGCATCGGTCAGCTGAACACTGAAGCTTTCTTT.

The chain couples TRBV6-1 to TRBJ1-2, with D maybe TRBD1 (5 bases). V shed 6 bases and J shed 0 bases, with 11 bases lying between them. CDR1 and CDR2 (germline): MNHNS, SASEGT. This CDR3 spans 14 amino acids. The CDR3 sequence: CASSRGRTNYGYTF. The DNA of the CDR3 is TGTGCCAGCAGCCGGGGCCGGACTAACTATGGCTACACCTTC.

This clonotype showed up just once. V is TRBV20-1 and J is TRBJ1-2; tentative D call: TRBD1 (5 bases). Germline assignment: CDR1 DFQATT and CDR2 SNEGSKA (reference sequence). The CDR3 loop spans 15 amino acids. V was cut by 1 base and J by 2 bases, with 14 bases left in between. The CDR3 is CSARGPRGGNYGYTF. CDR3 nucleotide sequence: TGCAGTGCTAGAGGGCCCCGGGGCGGCAACTATGGCTACACCTTC.